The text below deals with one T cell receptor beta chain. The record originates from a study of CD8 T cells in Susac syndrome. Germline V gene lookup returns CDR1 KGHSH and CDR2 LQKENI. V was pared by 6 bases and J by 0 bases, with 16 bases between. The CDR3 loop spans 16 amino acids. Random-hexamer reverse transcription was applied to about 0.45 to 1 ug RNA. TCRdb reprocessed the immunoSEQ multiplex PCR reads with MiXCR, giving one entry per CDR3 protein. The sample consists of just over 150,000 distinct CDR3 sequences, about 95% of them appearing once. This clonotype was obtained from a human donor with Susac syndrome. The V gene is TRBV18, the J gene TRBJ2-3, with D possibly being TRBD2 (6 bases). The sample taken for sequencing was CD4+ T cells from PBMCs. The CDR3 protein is CASSPLSGPSTDTQYF. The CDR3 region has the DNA TGTGCCAGCTCCCCCTTAAGCGGGCCCAGCACAGATACGCAGTATTTT.